The 23 T cell receptor beta chains in this list originate from one sample, sequenced in a study of T-cell memory formation after mild COVID-19. TCRdb ran MiXCR on the 5' RACE reads and lists one entry per CDR3 protein. The table shows about 170,000 distinct CDR3 sequences, with approximately 12% occurring only once. The sample consisted of PBMCs or a T cell subset sorted from them (not recorded which). Source of these receptors: a man aged 18-30 years who had mild COVID-19 (a few samples of this study predate the infection). Cell type and time point are not known.

This clonotype was observed a handful of times. The J gene is TRBJ2-4, the V gene TRBV6-5, with 7 bases fitting TRBD1. The V gene's germline CDR1 is MNHEY and CDR2 SVGAGI. J gave up 7 bases and V 4 bases, and 7 bases lay outside the gene matches. The CDR3 has 14 residues. The CDR3 bases are TGTGCCAGCAGTTCCGGGACAGAGCGGAACATTCAGTACTTC. It encodes CASSSGTERNIQYF.

This clonotype was detected a few times. V and J are TRBV6-5 and TRBJ2-5; no definite D call. Germline V CDR1 and CDR2: MNHEY, SVGAGI. The ends were cut back, 7 bases at V and 4 bases at J, with 10 bases in the middle. This CDR3 is 12 amino acids long. The CDR3 nucleotides read TGTGCCAGCACCTCCCAAGGAGAGACCCAGTACTTC. As protein: CASTSQGETQYF.

The chain joins TRBV6-2 or TRBV6-3 to TRBJ2-1; TRBD1 matches at 10 bases. The junction had 9 bases not matched to a gene; V was cut back by 10 bases and J by 9 bases. Germline V gives CDR1 MNHEY, CDR2 SVGEGT. The CDR3 covers 13 residues. CDR3 coding DNA: TGTGCCATCAGACAGGGGGCAGAGGGTGAGCAGTTCTTC. This sequence encodes CAIRQGAEGEQFF.

This clonotype was seen only a few times. The CDR3 DNA follows: TGCAGTGCCAGAACAACAACCAGGGGTCTCACTGAAGCTTTCTTT. This sequence encodes CSARTTTRGLTEAFF. This chain connects TRBV20-1 to TRBJ1-1, with D possibly matching TRBD1 (6 bases). Trimming took off 6 bases at V and 4 bases at J, with 21 bases between the two ends. This CDR3 has 15 residues. Germline values: CDR1 DFQATT, CDR2 SNEGSKA (reference sequence).

The chain is built from TRBV29-1 and TRBJ1-1, with D unresolved. The germline V gene encodes CDR1 SQVTM and CDR2 ANQGSEA. V was pared by 3 bases and J by 6 bases, with 11 bases between. The CDR3 totals 12 residues. CDR3 protein: CSVDAGNAEAFF. CDR3 nucleotide sequence: TGCAGCGTTGATGCGGGCAACGCTGAAGCTTTCTTT.

This clonotype was seen a few times. The V call is TRBV7-2, the J call TRBJ1-5; a possible D gene is TRBD1 (6 bases). Germline V CDR1 and CDR2: SGHTA, FQGNSA. The CDR3 totals 13 residues. Trimming pared 5 bases from V and 5 bases from J, leaving 10 bases between. CDR3 in DNA: TGTGCCAGCAGCCCAGGGGTCGATCAGCCCCAGCATTTT. It translates to CASSPGVDQPQHF.

Only a few counts were recorded for this clonotype. The V gene is TRBV5-1, the J gene TRBJ2-2; perhaps TRBD1 as D (6 bases). Germline loops: CDR1 SGHRS, CDR2 YFSETQ. This CDR3 has 15 residues. V shed 3 bases and J shed 7 bases, with 16 bases lying between them. CDR3 loop: CASSSGTPYVGELFF. CDR3 nucleotides: TGCGCCAGCAGCTCCGGGACACCGTATGTCGGGGAGCTGTTTTTT.

The table lists this clonotype with a few counts. The chain's CDR3 is CASSSGGYYGYTF. Written as DNA, the CDR3 is TGTGCCAGCAGCTCGGGCGGGTACTATGGCTACACCTTC. The chain couples TRBV11-2 to TRBJ1-2; D ambiguous. CDR1 and CDR2 from the germline V gene are SGHAT and FQNNGV. The V end was cut by 4 bases, the J end by 3 bases, with 9 bases between. This CDR3 comprises 13 residues.

This clonotype was counted many times. The rearrangement uses TRBV7-2 and TRBJ1-1; the D is unclear. V dropped 5 bases and J dropped 0 bases, with 10 bases sitting between them. This CDR3 region has 14 residues. CDR1 SGHTA and CDR2 FQGNSA come from the germline V gene. CDR3 amino acids: CASSPFGLNTEAFF. The CDR3 bases are TGTGCCAGCAGCCCCTTCGGCTTGAACACTGAAGCTTTCTTT.

V usage is TRBV7-2 and J usage is TRBJ2-7; no reliable D call. Germline-derived CDR1 and CDR2 are SGHTA and FQGNSA. V was pared by 5 bases and J by 6 bases, with 11 bases between. This CDR3 spans 12 amino acids. CDR3 in DNA: TGTGCCAGCAGCCTCCTTCCCCTCGAGCAGTACTTC. Translated: CASSLLPLEQYF.

The rearrangement uses TRBV12-3 or TRBV12-4 and TRBJ2-6, with D maybe TRBD2 (6 bases). V was pared by 7 bases and J by 2 bases, with 12 bases between. The CDR3 contains 15 residues. CDR3 region: CASTSGGAGANVLTF. In DNA form, the CDR3 reads TGTGCCAGCACCTCCGGCGGGGCTGGGGCCAACGTCCTGACTTTC.

This clonotype was picked up a small number of times. This chain connects TRBV9 to TRBJ1-2; D unclear. Germline V lookup: CDR1 SGDLS, CDR2 YYNGEE. The CDR3 is 12 amino acids. The germline V and J ends were trimmed by 5 bases and 8 bases, with 13 bases remaining between them. In DNA, the CDR3 is TGTGCCAGCAGTATCTCCGGTGGCGGCTACACCTTC. As protein: CASSISGGGYTF.

V gene TRBV29-1 combines with J gene TRBJ2-5, with D perhaps matching TRBD2 (5 bases). Germline V gene sequence: CDR1 SQVTM, CDR2 ANQGSEA. This CDR3 contains 11 residues. The ends were cut back, 4 bases at V and 5 bases at J, with 8 bases in the middle. In DNA form, the CDR3 reads TGCAGCGTTGCGGGGTCGGAGACCCAGTACTTC. It encodes CSVAGSETQYF.

The rearrangement joins TRBV12-3 or TRBV12-4 to TRBJ2-7, with D possibly matching TRBD2 (5 bases). Trimming removed 6 bases from V and 7 bases from J, with 13 bases in between. This CDR3 has 12 amino acids. The CDR3 spells CASSYPRGEQYF. Written as DNA, the CDR3 is TGTGCCAGCAGCTATCCACGGGGAGAGCAGTACTTC.

There are many counts of this clonotype. The V and J genes are TRBV7-3 and TRBJ2-2, with a possible D match to TRBD1 (5 bases). With 5 bases removed from V and 1 base from J, the gap between germline ends came to 8 bases. This CDR3 spans 14 amino acids. Germline CDR1 and CDR2: SGHTA and FQGTGA. CDR3 DNA: TGTGCCAGCAGCGCTACAGGGAACACCGGGGAGCTGTTTTTT. This codes for CASSATGNTGELFF.

This clonotype has only a few counts. The chain uses TRBV5-1 and TRBJ2-3; 7 bases are a match to TRBD2. Germline V lookup: CDR1 SGHRS, CDR2 YFSETQ. J was trimmed by 2 bases and V by 2 bases; bases with no gene match: 2. This CDR3 is built from 14 residues. CDR3 coding DNA: TGCGCCAGCAGCTTCGGGGGGTACACAGATACGCAGTATTTT. Protein product: CASSFGGYTDTQYF. The full variable domain, rest sourced from reference TRBV5-1 and TRBJ2-3, is KAGVTQTPRYLIKTRGQQVTLSCSPISGHRSVSWYQQTPGQGLQFLFEYFSETQRNKGNFPGRFSGRQFSNSRSEMNVSTLELGDSALYLCASSFGGYTDTQYFGPGTRLTVL.

This clonotype was seen a handful of times. The chain employs TRBV29-1 and TRBJ2-1; the D is unclear. The CDR3 loop spans 14 amino acids. Germline CDR1 SQVTM, CDR2 ANQGSEA. The V and J ends lost 3 bases and 0 bases respectively, with 9 bases between them. The CDR3 loop reads CSVDRTNSYNEQFF. CDR3 coding DNA: TGCAGCGTTGACCGAACTAACTCCTACAATGAGCAGTTCTTC.

The V gene is TRBV7-2, the J gene TRBJ2-1; D is ambiguous. Trimming stripped 4 bases from V and 8 bases from J, with 9 bases between. The CDR3 is 12 residues long. Germline CDR1 and CDR2: SGHTA and FQGNSA. The CDR3 nucleotides are TGTGCCAGCAGCTCTAGTGGGTATGAGCAGTTCTTC. It codes for CASSSSGYEQFF.

V and J are TRBV10-1 and TRBJ2-1; D remains unclear. Looked up from germline, CDR1 is WNHNN and CDR2 is SYGVQD (reference sequence). This CDR3 has 16 amino acids. V dropped 3 bases and J dropped 1 base, with 13 bases sitting between them. The CDR3 here is CASSDSSLGSYNEQFF. As DNA, the CDR3 is TGCGCCAGCAGTGACTCTTCGCTGGGGTCCTACAATGAGCAGTTCTTC.

Only a few counts were recorded for this clonotype. This sequence joins TRBV27 and TRBJ2-7, with D possibly being TRBD1 (6 bases). CDR1 and CDR2 (germline): MNHEY, SMNVEV (reference sequence). The CDR3 is 17 amino acids. The ends were cut back, 4 bases at V and 2 bases at J, with 21 bases in the middle. The CDR3 nucleotides read TGTGCCAGCAGTTCCCGGCCTTACAGGGTGGAGACCTACGAGCAGTACTTC. Encoded protein: CASSSRPYRVETYEQYF.

This clonotype was counted many times. The chain has TRBV4-3 and TRBJ1-1; TRBD1 matches 7 bases. This CDR3 has 17 amino acids. V dropped 2 bases and J dropped 9; count of bases not matched to a gene: 18. In germline, CDR1 is LGHNA, CDR2 YSLEER. In DNA, the CDR3 is TGCGCCAGCAGCCAAAGAGGGACGGTGCGGCAGGGGGAAAAAGCTTTCTTT. This encodes CASSQRGTVRQGEKAFF.

The rearrangement uses TRBV6-2 or TRBV6-3 and TRBJ2-1; 8 bases agree with TRBD1. The CDR3 runs to 17 residues. Trimming cost V 7 bases and J 0 bases; bases outside gene matches: 11. CDR1 and CDR2 from the germline V gene are MNHEY and SVGEGT. In DNA form, the CDR3 reads TGTGCCAGCACCGATAAGGACAGGGTGAGCTCCTACAATGAGCAGTTCTTC. Residues: CASTDKDRVSSYNEQFF.

The V and J genes are TRBV7-9 and TRBJ2-7, with 9 bases that match TRBD1. The J segment lost 1 base and the V segment lost 6 bases, leaving 10 bases of the junction unmatched. Germline V lookup: CDR1 SEHNR, CDR2 FQNEAQ (reference sequence). The CDR3 consists of 16 residues. Here the CDR3 DNA reads TGTGCCAGCAGTCACCCATCCGGGACAGGGTCCTACGAGCAGTACTTC. Translating it yields CASSHPSGTGSYEQYF.